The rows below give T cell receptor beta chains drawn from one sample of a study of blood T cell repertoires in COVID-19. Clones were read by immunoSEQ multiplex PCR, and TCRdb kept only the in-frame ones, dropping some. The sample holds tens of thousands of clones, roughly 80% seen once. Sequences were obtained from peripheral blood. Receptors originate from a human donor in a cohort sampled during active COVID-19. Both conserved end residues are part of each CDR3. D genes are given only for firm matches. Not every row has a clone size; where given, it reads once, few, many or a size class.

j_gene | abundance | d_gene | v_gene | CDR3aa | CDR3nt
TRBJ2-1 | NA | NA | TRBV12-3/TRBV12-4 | CASSLPGDEQFF | TGTGCCAGCAGCCTACCCGGGGATGAGCAGTTCTTC
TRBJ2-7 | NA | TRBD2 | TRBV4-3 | CASSPERAGVAYEQYF | TGCGCCAGCAGCCCGGAACGGGCGGGAGTTGCCTACGAGCAGTACTTC
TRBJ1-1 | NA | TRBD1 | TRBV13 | CASSSIIGQGARIEAFF | TGTGCCAGCAGCTCAATTATAGGACAGGGGGCTAGAATTGAAGCTTTCTTT
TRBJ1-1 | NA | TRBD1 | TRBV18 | CASSPWGGTGSGMNTEAFF | TGTGCCAGCTCACCATGGGGCGGGACAGGGTCGGGGATGAACACTGAAGCTTTCTTT
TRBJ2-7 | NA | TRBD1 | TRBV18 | CASSPLGQEDYEQYF | TGTGCCAGCTCACCCCTGGGACAGGAAGACTACGAGCAGTACTTC
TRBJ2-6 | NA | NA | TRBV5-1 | CASSFSGANVLTF | TGCGCCAGCAGCTTTAGTGGGGCCAACGTCCTGACTTTC
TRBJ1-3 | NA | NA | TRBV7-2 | CASIVPYRVSGNTIYF | TGTGCCAGCATCGTGCCTTACAGAGTCTCTGGAAACACCATATATTTT
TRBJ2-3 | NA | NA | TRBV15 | CATSTRPVGDTQYF | TGTGCCACCAGCACCCGTCCAGTCGGGGATACGCAGTATTTT
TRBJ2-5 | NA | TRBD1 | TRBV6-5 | CASRPGQTYQETQYF | TGTGCCAGCAGGCCGGGACAGACGTACCAAGAGACCCAGTACTTC
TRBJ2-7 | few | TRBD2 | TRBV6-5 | CASKTSGSSYEQYF | TGTGCCAGCAAGACTAGCGGGAGTTCCTACGAGCAGTACTTC
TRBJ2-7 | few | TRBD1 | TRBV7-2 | CASSLGTGGVHSYEQYF | TGTGCCAGCAGCCTCGGGACAGGGGGCGTGCATTCCTACGAGCAGTACTTC
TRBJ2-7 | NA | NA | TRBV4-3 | CASSQRRDKSYEQYF | TGCGCCAGCAGCCAGCGCCGGGACAAGTCCTACGAGCAGTACTTC
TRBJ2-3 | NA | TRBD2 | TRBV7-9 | CASSFLAGDTQYF | TGTGCCAGCAGCTTTTTAGCGGGAGATACGCAGTATTTT
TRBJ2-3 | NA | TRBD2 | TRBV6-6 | CASSPRAGTRYADTQYF | TGTGCCAGCAGTCCCAGGGCCGGGACTAGATATGCAGATACGCAGTATTTT
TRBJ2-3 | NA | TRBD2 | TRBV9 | CASSVGGGSDTQYF | TGTGCCAGCAGCGTAGGCGGGGGGTCAGATACGCAGTATTTT
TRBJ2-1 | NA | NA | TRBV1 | CTSPDLGPPQSYNEQFF | TGCACCAGTCCCGACTTGGGGCCTCCTCAGTCCTACAATGAGCAGTTCTTC
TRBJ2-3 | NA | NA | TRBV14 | CASSPNRNTDTQYF | TGTGCCAGCAGCCCCAACAGGAACACAGATACGCAGTATTTT
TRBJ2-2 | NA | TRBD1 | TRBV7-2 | CASRTGTGLAGELFF | TGTGCCAGCAGGACGGGGACAGGGTTGGCCGGGGAGCTGTTTTTT
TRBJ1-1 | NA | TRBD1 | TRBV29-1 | CSASGTGNTEAFF | TGCAGCGCCTCCGGGACAGGGAACACTGAAGCTTTCTTT
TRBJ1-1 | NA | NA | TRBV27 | CASRSEGGWRAEAFF | TGTGCCAGCAGATCAGAGGGGGGGTGGCGGGCTGAAGCTTTCTTT
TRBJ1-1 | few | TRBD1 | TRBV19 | CASSINPQGATEAFF | TGTGCCAGTAGTATAAACCCTCAGGGGGCAACTGAAGCTTTCTTT
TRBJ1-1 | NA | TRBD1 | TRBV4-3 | CASSQGTGATEAFF | TGCGCCAGCAGCCAGGGAACAGGGGCCACTGAAGCTTTCTTT
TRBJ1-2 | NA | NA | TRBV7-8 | CASSLARGFYGYTF | TGTGCCAGCAGCTTGGCCAGGGGATTTTATGGCTACACCTTC
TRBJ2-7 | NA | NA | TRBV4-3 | CASSQDWLTSYEQYF | TGCGCCAGCAGCCAAGATTGGTTAACATCCTACGAGCAGTACTTC
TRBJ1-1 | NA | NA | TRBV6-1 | CASSEGAHTEAFF | TGTGCCAGCAGTGAGGGGGCGCACACTGAAGCTTTCTTT
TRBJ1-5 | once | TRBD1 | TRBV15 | CATSRDRGGYQPQHF | TGTGCCACCAGCAGAGATAGAGGGGGCTACCAGCCCCAGCATTTT
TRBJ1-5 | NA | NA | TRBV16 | CASSLLNQPQHF | TGTGCCAGCAGCCTCCTTAATCAGCCCCAGCATTTT
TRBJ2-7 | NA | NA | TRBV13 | CASSPDSDDEQYF | TGTGCCAGCAGCCCGGACAGTGACGACGAGCAGTACTTC
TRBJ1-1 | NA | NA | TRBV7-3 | CASSPDSNTEAFF | TGTGCCAGCAGCCCGGACAGTAACACTGAAGCTTTCTTT
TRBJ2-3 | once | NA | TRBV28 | CASSFPGAGDTQYF | TGTGCCAGCAGTTTCCCGGGAGCTGGAGATACGCAGTATTTT
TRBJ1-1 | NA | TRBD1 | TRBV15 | CATSRNRGRNTEAFF | TGTGCCACCAGCAGAAACAGGGGAAGGAACACTGAAGCTTTCTTT
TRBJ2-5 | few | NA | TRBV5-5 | CASSRGWGQETQYF | TGTGCCAGCAGCCGGGGGTGGGGGCAAGAGACCCAGTACTTC
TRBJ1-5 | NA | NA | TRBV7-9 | CASSYNGVNQPQHF | TGTGCCAGCAGCTACAACGGGGTCAATCAGCCCCAGCATTTT
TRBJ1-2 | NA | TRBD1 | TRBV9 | CASSVSPAGQGAYGYTF | TGTGCCAGCAGCGTAAGCCCGGCGGGACAGGGTGCTTATGGCTACACCTTC
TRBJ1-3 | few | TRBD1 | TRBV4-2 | CASRRQGLSSGNTIYF | TGTGCCAGCAGAAGACAGGGGCTAAGCTCTGGAAACACCATATATTTT
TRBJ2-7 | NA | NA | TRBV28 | CASSLPGSFDEQYF | TGTGCCAGCAGTCTCCCGGGATCATTTGACGAGCAGTACTTC
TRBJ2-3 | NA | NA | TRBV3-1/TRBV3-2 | CASSQVYRDTQYF | TGTGCCAGCAGCCAAGTTTACAGGGATACGCAGTATTTT
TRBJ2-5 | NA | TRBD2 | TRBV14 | CASSPQRGGETQYF | TGTGCCAGCAGCCCCCAGCGGGGAGGGGAGACCCAGTACTTC
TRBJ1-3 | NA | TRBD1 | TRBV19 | CASSIPGGRTGNTIYF | TGTGCCAGTAGTATCCCAGGGGGGCGAACTGGAAACACCATATATTTT
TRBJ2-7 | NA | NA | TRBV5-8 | CASAGGGRQSSYEQYF | TGTGCCAGCGCTGGAGGGGGCAGGCAGAGCTCCTACGAGCAGTACTTC
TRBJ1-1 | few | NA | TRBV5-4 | CASSLRRALNTEAFF | TGTGCCAGCAGCTTGAGGAGGGCACTGAACACTGAAGCTTTCTTT
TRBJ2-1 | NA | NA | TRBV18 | CASTDLSSYNEQFF | TGTGCCAGCACCGACTTGAGCTCCTACAATGAGCAGTTCTTC
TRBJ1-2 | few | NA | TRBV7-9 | CASSLDAGDYGYTF | TGTGCCAGCAGCTTAGACGCCGGTGACTATGGCTACACCTTC